Below, 5 T cell receptor beta chains from the same sample are listed, as sequenced in a study of T cell responses to AZD1222 COVID-19 vaccine. Only in-frame clones appear in the TCRdb table, and some are missing; sequencing was by immunoSEQ multiplex PCR. The sample comprises about 89,000 clones, under 95% of which are singletons, and 4% to 6% rests with the top ten. The material sequenced was peripheral blood, taken on day 0 of MenACWY control vaccination. All receptors derive from an adult in good health.

This rearrangement joins TRBV5-1 to TRBJ1-3, with D possibly matching TRBD1 (6 bases). Germline values: CDR1 SGHRS, CDR2 YFSETQ. This CDR3 region has 14 residues. The V end was cut by 4 bases, the J end by 4 bases, with 12 bases between. The CDR3 region has the DNA TGCGCCAGCAGCCCCGGGACATCCGGAAACACCATATATTTT. This encodes CASSPGTSGNTIYF.

The count of this clone is one. The chain is built from TRBV6-6 and TRBJ1-6; unclear D gene. The CDR3 sequence is 12 residues long. Per germline, CDR1 MNHNY and CDR2 SVGAGI (reference sequence). Trimming pared 0 bases from V and 9 bases from J, leaving 3 bases between. The CDR3 DNA reads as TGTGCCAGCAGTTACTCGAGTTCACCCCTCCACTTT. Translating gives CASSYSSSPLHF.

This clone came up once. The CDR3 region is CAIRSGGAVNEQFF. Written as DNA, the CDR3 is TGTGCGATCCGGAGCGGGGGGGCCGTCAATGAGCAGTTCTTC. V usage is TRBV28 and J usage is TRBJ2-1; the match to TRBD2 covers 10 bases. Germline CDR1 is MDHEN and CDR2 is SYDVKM. CDR3 size: 14 residues.

The rearrangement uses TRBV5-1 and TRBJ1-4; maybe TRBD1 (6 bases). Trimming took off 1 base at V and 0 bases at J, with 10 bases between the two ends. This CDR3 is built from 16 residues. Germline CDR1 SGHRS, CDR2 YFSETQ. The CDR3 region has the DNA TGCGCCAGCAGCTTGAACAGGGACGCAACTAATGAAAAACTGTTTTTT. It is translated as CASSLNRDATNEKLFF.

The CDR3 loop reads CASSQDPRLAENTGELFF. For the CDR3, the DNA is TGTGCCAGCAGCCAAGATCCGAGACTAGCGGAGAACACCGGGGAGCTGTTTTTT. The rearrangement joins TRBV3-1 (or the pseudogene TRBV3-2) to TRBJ2-2; 9 nucleotides line up with TRBD2. The V gene end was trimmed by 0 bases and the J gene end by 1 base; junction bases not matched to a gene: 6. CDR1 and CDR2 (germline): LGHDT, YNNKEL (reference sequence). CDR3 size: 18 residues.